This TCR beta chain was retrieved from a study of blood T cell repertoires in COVID-19. Study background: Researchers got acute and convalescent COVID-19 samples from the United States, Italy and Spain. T cells, B-cell-depleted T cells, or PBMCs supplied cDNA or gDNA.

The CDR3 is 17 residues long. The germline CDR1 and CDR2 sequences are SGHNT and YYREEE (reference sequence). V dropped 4 bases and J dropped 8; count of bases not matched to a gene: 16. Measured with immunoSEQ multiplex PCR; TCRdb has only the in-frame clones, and not every one. In the table there are about 160,000 clones, over 80% of which are singletons. This chain uses TRBV5-4 with TRBJ2-2; 8 bases align to TRBD1. Source material: peripheral blood. The clonotype comes from a man between 65 and 80 years old who had recovered from COVID-19. The CDR3: CASSPKAIQGASGELFF. The CDR3 nucleotides are TGTGCCAGCAGCCCCAAGGCCATCCAGGGGGCATCAGGGGAGCTGTTTTTT.